The 14 T cell receptor beta chains presented below share a single source sample, sequenced in a study of shared clonotypes between healthy human individuals. Sequencing was performed with immunoSEQ multiplex PCR; in TCRdb, only in-frame clones are kept and a portion is missing. The profile shows 2 million to 2.5 million clones, around 93% of them singletons. Sequences were obtained from naive CD4+ T cells from PBMCs. Subset indicated: CD45RA+ positively selected. The origin of the receptors is a man aged 18 to 29 in good health. Some clones in this sample may be carry-over from other donors' samples.

This chain links TRBV19 with TRBJ1-1; 9 bases match TRBD1. This CDR3 region has 15 residues. The V segment lost 6 bases and the J segment 4 bases; nucleotides outside the gene matches: 9. CDR1 is LNHDA, CDR2 SQIVND, per germline (reference sequence). CDR3 bases: TGTGCCAGTAGGTGGGACAGGGTTTCGAGCACTGAAGCTTTCTTT. Translated: CASRWDRVSSTEAFF.

The chain has TRBV7-2 and TRBJ2-3; 13 bases fit TRBD2. Losses at the gene ends were 2 bases for V and 13 bases for J; bases not matched to a gene: 6. CDR1 and CDR2 (germline): SGHTA, FQGNSA. The CDR3 sequence is 14 residues long. CDR3 sequence: CASSLSRTSGSEYF. The CDR3 DNA sequence: TGTGCCAGCAGCTTATCCAGGACTAGCGGGAGTGAGTATTTT.

About this clone itself: The sample holds other DNA sequences that translate to the same CDR3. CDR3 DNA sequence: TGTGCCAGCAGCTTACCCCTCATGAACACTGAAGCTTTCTTT. It translates to CASSLPLMNTEAFF. This chain uses TRBV7-9 with TRBJ1-1; D gene uncertain. The length of the CDR3 is 14 residues. The V and J ends lost 2 bases and 0 bases respectively, with 7 bases between them. Germline CDR1 is SEHNR and CDR2 is FQNEAQ (reference sequence).

The rearrangement links TRBV11-1 to TRBJ2-1; 12 bases line up with TRBD2. CDR3 length: 19 amino acids. V was clipped by 5 bases and J by 0 bases; unmatched bases: 11. The V gene's germline CDR1 is SGHAT and CDR2 FQDESV (reference sequence). The CDR3 reads CASSADGTSGRSSYNEQFF. CDR3 nucleotide sequence: TGTGCCAGCAGCGCAGACGGGACTAGCGGGCGAAGCTCCTACAATGAGCAGTTCTTC. Together with reference TRBV11-1 and TRBJ2-1, the CDR3 gives the full variable domain: EAEVAQSPRYKITEKSQAVAFWCDPISGHATLYWYRQILGQGPELLVQFQDESVVDDSQLPKDRFSAERLKGVDSTLKIQPAELGDSAMYLCASSADGTSGRSSYNEQFFGPGTRLTVL.

As regards this clone: The sample contains more than one DNA sequence encoding this CDR3. The CDR3 is CASSLSAYEQYF. The CDR3 region has the DNA TGTGCCAGCAGCTTGTCCGCCTACGAGCAGTACTTC. The genes are TRBV7-2 and TRBJ2-7; D is uncertain. This CDR3 is built from 12 residues. Trimming took off 3 bases at V and 2 bases at J, with 5 bases between the two ends. Per germline, CDR1 SGHTA and CDR2 FQGNSA. The full variable domain, with the rest looked up from reference TRBV7-2 and TRBJ2-7, is GAGVSQSPSNKVTEKGKDVELRCDPISGHTALYWYRQSLGQGLEFLIYFQGNSAPDKSGLPSDRFSAERTGGSVSTLTIQRTQQEDSAVYLCASSLSAYEQYFGPGTRLTVT.

With regard to this clone: Within the sample, other DNA sequences also encode this same CDR3. The chain employs TRBV28 and TRBJ1-2; 8 positions match TRBD1. The CDR3 is made up of 13 amino acids. Germline V gene sequence: CDR1 MDHEN, CDR2 SYDVKM. V lost 2 bases and J lost 8; bases outside the gene matches: 4. CDR3 in DNA: TGTGCCAGCAGTTTAGTTGACAGGGGAGGCTACACCTTC. Protein: CASSLVDRGGYTF.

CDR3 amino acids: CASSPPGPPAGYTF. The CDR3 coding sequence is TGTGCCAGCAGTCCCCCGGGCCCCCCAGCTGGCTACACCTTC. V gene TRBV28 combines with J gene TRBJ1-2; D call uncertain. This CDR3 is built from 14 residues. CDR1 is MDHEN, CDR2 SYDVKM, per germline. Trimming took off 5 bases at V and 7 bases at J, with 17 bases between the two ends.

This chain joins TRBV7-9 and TRBJ1-2; TRBD1 might be the D (5 bases). V dropped 4 bases and J dropped 8 bases, with 23 bases sitting between them. This CDR3 is built from 16 residues. Germline CDR1 is SEHNR and CDR2 is FQNEAQ (reference sequence). The chain's CDR3 is CASSSQGSAPGLGYTF. CDR3 nucleotides: TGTGCCAGCAGCTCCCAGGGTAGCGCACCGGGACTAGGCTACACCTTC.

The chain has TRBV5-1 and TRBJ2-5, with D possibly called TRBD1 or TRBD2 (5 bases each). Germline lookup yields CDR1 SGHRS and CDR2 YFSETQ. Trimming removed 5 bases from V and 7 bases from J, with 18 bases in between. CDR3 size: 14 residues. This CDR3 reads CASSPGTLDGTQYF. The CDR3 coding sequence is TGCGCCAGCAGTCCCGGGACCCTCGACGGGACCCAGTACTTC.

V is TRBV2 and J is TRBJ2-7; D possibly uses TRBD1 or TRBD2 (5 bases each). This CDR3 has 15 residues. Deletions cut 1 base from V and 2 bases from J, with 12 bases between. The germline V gene encodes CDR1 SNHLY and CDR2 FYNNEI. The CDR3 here is CASSEDGTGTYEQYF. The CDR3 bases are TGTGCCAGCAGTGAAGACGGGACCGGTACCTACGAGCAGTACTTC.

The chain carries TRBV11-2 and TRBJ1-2; D is uncertain. The length of the CDR3 is 14 residues. Germline values: CDR1 SGHAT, CDR2 FQNNGV. The V end was cut by 1 base, the J end by 3 bases, with 9 bases between. This CDR3 is CASSLVDGDYGYTF. The CDR3 DNA reads as TGTGCCAGCAGCTTAGTGGACGGCGACTATGGCTACACCTTC.

CDR3 loop: CASSPQAGVAEAFF. CDR3 coding DNA: TGTGCCAGCAGCCCCCAGGCGGGAGTCGCTGAAGCTTTCTTT. This chain joins TRBV7-3 and TRBJ1-1; no clear D. CDR3 length equals 14 residues. Trimming removed 5 bases at V and 6 bases at J, with 16 bases between. Germline loops: CDR1 SGHTA, CDR2 FQGTGA.

The chain joins TRBV9 to TRBJ2-3; weak D call: TRBD1 (6 bases). The V gene lost 1 base and the J gene lost 2 bases, with 11 bases spanning the gap. CDR1 is SGDLS, CDR2 YYNGEE, per germline. The CDR3 runs 15 residues. The CDR3 DNA reads as TGTGCCAGCAGCGTACGGGACACGGCCACAGATACGCAGTATTTT. Translating gives CASSVRDTATDTQYF.

V and J are TRBV10-1 and TRBJ2-2, with 8 bases lining up with TRBD2. Trimming cost V 3 bases and J 6 bases; bases outside gene matches: 6. Germline CDR1 is WNHNN and CDR2 is SYGVQD (reference sequence). The CDR3 is 15 amino acids. The DNA of the CDR3 is TGCGCCAGCAGTGATGGAGCGGGAGAGTCCGGGGAGCTGTTTTTT. Its protein is CASSDGAGESGELFF.